Each of the 26 T cell receptor beta chains below was sequenced from the same sample in a study of CD8 T cells in ankylosing spondylitis. Study-level results: What appeared characteristic of ankylosing spondylitis blood was a TCR beta motif of 7 or 8 highly homologous variants.

One entry per CDR3 protein results from TCRdb running MiXCR on the 5' RACE reads. The table lists just under 550,000 distinct CDR3 sequences, roughly 13% of them singletons, with approximately 6.2% in the top ten. Their cognate antigens are unknown. Input material: blood, either unsorted or a sorted T cell fraction (not recorded which). The receptors were sampled from a male donor with ankylosing spondylitis.

The chain employs TRBV29-1 and TRBJ1-1; TRBD1 matches 10 bases. V was clipped by 7 bases and J by 5 bases; unmatched bases: 7. Looked up from germline, CDR1 is SQVTM and CDR2 is ANQGSEA. The CDR3 totals 13 residues. The DNA for the CDR3 is TGCAGCGCGAGACAGGGGGCCTGGACTGAAGCTTTCTTT. This encodes CSARQGAWTEAFF.

The chain uses TRBV27 and TRBJ2-5, with D perhaps being TRBD1 or TRBD2 (6 bases each). V gave up 5 bases and J gave up 5 bases, with 27 bases separating them. This CDR3 region has 18 residues. Germline CDR1 is MNHEY and CDR2 is SMNVEV (reference sequence). CDR3 amino acids: CASSLLEPGANLWETQYF. The CDR3 region has the DNA TGTGCCAGCAGTCTACTTGAGCCGGGGGCCAACTTGTGGGAGACCCAGTACTTC.

Only a few counts were recorded for this clonotype. The chain employs TRBV20-1 and TRBJ2-2; D call uncertain. The CDR3 contains 16 residues. Trimming pared 3 bases from V and 4 bases from J, leaving 18 bases between. CDR1 is DFQATT, CDR2 SNEGSKA, per germline (reference sequence). CDR3 in amino acids: CSARRLGTPGTGELFF. For the CDR3, the DNA is TGCAGTGCTAGGAGGCTTGGCACCCCGGGCACCGGGGAGCTGTTTTTT.

The gene calls are TRBV20-1 and TRBJ2-1; TRBD2 aligns across 7 bases. V shed 4 bases and J 5 bases; nucleotides not matched to a gene: 14. Per germline, CDR1 DFQATT and CDR2 SNEGSKA (reference sequence). This CDR3 region has 16 residues. The CDR3 sequence is CSATQRSGLADNEQFF. In DNA form, the CDR3 reads TGCAGTGCTACACAAAGGAGCGGGCTAGCGGACAATGAGCAGTTCTTC.

There are many counts of this clonotype. The chain is built from TRBV12-3 or TRBV12-4 and TRBJ2-1; 8 bases line up with TRBD2. After removal of 5 bases from V and 9 bases from J, the junction contained 9 bases not matched to a gene. CDR3 length: 14 amino acids. The CDR3 reads CASSNSGKLTEQFF. The CDR3, as DNA: TGTGCCAGCAGTAATAGCGGGAAGTTGACTGAGCAGTTCTTC.

This clonotype was counted a few times. This chain uses TRBV7-9 with TRBJ1-5; D is unresolved. The CDR3 runs to 13 residues. The germline gives CDR1 SEHNR, CDR2 FQNEAQ (reference sequence). V was cut by 4 bases and J by 7 bases, with 11 bases left in between. In DNA, the CDR3 is TGTGCCAGCAGCTCTACCGTTGGGCAGCCCCAGCATTTT. Amino acid sequence: CASSSTVGQPQHF.

In the case of this clonotype: Because it lacks the conserved phenylalanine or tryptophan at the end, this CDR3 is likely a read error. CDR3 sequence (DNA): TGTGCCAGCAGTATAACAGGCCGAGGGCAGTTCCTC. Its translation is CASSITGRGQFL. V gene TRBV11-2 combines with J gene TRBJ2-1; weak D call: TRBD1 (5 bases). The CDR3 covers 12 residues. V dropped 6 bases and J dropped 12 bases, with 15 bases sitting between them. From germline, CDR1 is SGHAT and CDR2 FQNNGV.

This clonotype was seen a handful of times. The rearrangement uses TRBV5-1 and TRBJ2-3; D might be TRBD2 (5 bases). CDR1 and CDR2 from the germline V gene are SGHRS and YFSETQ. The CDR3 has 14 amino acids. V was trimmed by 0 bases and J by 6 bases, leaving 11 bases between them. The CDR3 region is CASSLVTSHDTQYF. CDR3 nucleotide sequence: TGCGCCAGCAGCTTGGTTACTAGTCACGATACGCAGTATTTT.

This clonotype was seen a few times. The chain uses TRBV20-1 and TRBJ2-1; 8 bases match TRBD2. The CDR3 runs 17 residues. V was pared by 3 bases and J by 3 bases, with 13 bases of the junction left unmatched. Germline lookup yields CDR1 DFQATT and CDR2 SNEGSKA (reference sequence). The CDR3 is CSASRLDGGRSYNEQFF. DNA of the CDR3: TGCAGTGCTAGCCGTCTCGATGGCGGGAGGAGCTACAATGAGCAGTTCTTC.

This chain links TRBV5-1 with TRBJ1-1, with D maybe TRBD1 (6 bases). The V end was cut by 4 bases, the J end by 3 bases, with 13 bases between. The CDR3 totals 14 residues. Per the germline V gene, CDR1 is SGHRS and CDR2 is YFSETQ. Here the CDR3 reads CASSPRGADTEAFF. In nucleotides, the CDR3 is TGCGCCAGCAGCCCGCGGGGGGCCGACACTGAAGCTTTCTTT.

This chain connects TRBV10-3 to TRBJ2-1; 10 nucleotides line up with TRBD2. CDR3 size: 13 residues. With V trimmed by 7 bases and J by 9 bases, 6 bases remained unmatched. Germline V gives CDR1 ENHRY, CDR2 SYGVKD. CDR3 sequence reads: CAITSGGVGEQFF. Here the CDR3 DNA reads TGTGCCATCACTAGCGGGGGCGTCGGTGAGCAGTTCTTC.

The sample holds a few counts of this clonotype. This chain uses TRBV20-1 with TRBJ2-5; D is ambiguous. The germline gives CDR1 DFQATT, CDR2 SNEGSKA (reference sequence). V was cut by 5 bases and J by 0 bases, with 4 bases left in between. The CDR3 is 11 amino acids. In DNA, the CDR3 is TGCAGTGCTGCCCACCAAGAGACCCAGTACTTC. This encodes CSAAHQETQYF.

This clonotype has ten or more counts. V is TRBV11-3 and J is TRBJ2-3; 9 positions agree with TRBD2. Germline V gene lookup returns CDR1 SGHNT and CDR2 YENEEA. The CDR3 has 16 residues. The V gene end was trimmed by 4 bases and the J gene end by 4 bases; junction bases not matched to a gene: 9. The CDR3 nucleotides are TGTGCCAGCAGCTATAGCGGGAGAGGTTCGGCAGATACGCAGTATTTT. Amino acid sequence: CASSYSGRGSADTQYF.

This clonotype has a handful of counts. V is TRBV15 and J is TRBJ1-4; 8 nucleotides line up with TRBD1. Germline V CDR1 and CDR2: LNHNV, YYDKDF (reference sequence). The junction had 2 bases not matched to a gene; V was cut back by 3 bases and J by 5 bases. The CDR3 spans 14 residues. In DNA, the CDR3 is TGTGCCACCAGCAGGACAGGGGAAAATGAAAAACTGTTTTTT. It translates to CATSRTGENEKLFF.

This clonotype came up many times. The chain employs TRBV12-3 or TRBV12-4 and TRBJ2-1, with 9 bases matching TRBD1. The CDR3 has 16 residues. Losses at the gene ends were 5 bases for V and 3 bases for J; bases not matched to a gene: 8. The CDR3 loop is CASSSAGQGFYNEQFF. The CDR3 coding sequence is TGTGCCAGCAGTAGCGCGGGACAGGGCTTCTACAATGAGCAGTTCTTC.

V usage is TRBV7-9 and J usage is TRBJ2-3; 7 positions match TRBD1. CDR1 and CDR2 from the germline V gene are SEHNR and FQNEAQ (reference sequence). Unmatched junction bases numbered 6, after V lost 1 base and J lost 8 bases. CDR3 length: 14 amino acids. This CDR3 reads CASSLGQGGTTQYF. In DNA, the CDR3 is TGTGCCAGCAGCTTAGGACAGGGTGGGACTACGCAGTATTTT.

This clonotype was observed many times. The rearrangement uses TRBV7-8 and TRBJ2-1; D might be TRBD1 (6 bases). CDR1 is SGHVS and CDR2 is FQNEAQ in the germline V gene. Trimming took 5 bases from V and 0 from J, leaving 11 bases between them. The CDR3 totals 15 residues. For the CDR3, the DNA is TGTGCCAGCAGCCTCACAGGGAGCTCCTACAATGAGCAGTTCTTC. Amino acid sequence: CASSLTGSSYNEQFF.

This clonotype has just one count. The rearrangement uses TRBV9 and TRBJ2-3; D not certain. CDR1 SGDLS and CDR2 YYNGEE come from the germline V gene. The CDR3 contains 13 residues. V was clipped by 0 bases and J by 1 base, with 3 bases between them. The CDR3 spells CASSVVGTDTQYF. The CDR3 nucleotides are TGTGCCAGCAGCGTAGTAGGCACAGATACGCAGTATTTT.

This clonotype was seen a handful of times. The chain is built from TRBV20-1 and TRBJ2-3, with 10 nucleotides matching TRBD2. CDR3 length: 13 residues. CDR1 DFQATT and CDR2 SNEGSKA come from the germline V gene (reference sequence). V shed 3 bases, J shed 14 bases, and the junction held 11 bases outside the gene matches. In DNA, the CDR3 is TGCAGTGCTAGGGCAGGACTAGCGGAGGCTCGGTATTTT. It encodes CSARAGLAEARYF.

The rearrangement uses TRBV20-1 and TRBJ2-1; maybe TRBD1 (6 bases). Germline V lookup: CDR1 DFQATT, CDR2 SNEGSKA (reference sequence). The CDR3 extends over 16 amino acids. Trimming took off 5 bases at V and 2 bases at J, with 19 bases between the two ends. The CDR3: CSAQPMGAGPYNEQFF. For the CDR3, the DNA is TGCAGTGCTCAACCGATGGGGGCGGGCCCCTACAATGAGCAGTTCTTC.

This clonotype was detected a few times. V and J are TRBV11-2 and TRBJ1-3, with D uncertain. Deletions cut 2 bases from V and 0 bases from J, with 8 bases between. The germline CDR1 and CDR2 sequences are SGHAT and FQNNGV. This CDR3 is built from 15 residues. The CDR3 DNA sequence: TGTGCCAGCAGCTTATGGGGTGACTCTGGAAACACCATATATTTT. The encoded protein is CASSLWGDSGNTIYF.

This clonotype was seen repeatedly, ten times or more. This chain joins TRBV5-1 and TRBJ2-2; D uncertain. The CDR3 totals 11 residues. V was pared by 7 bases and J by 6 bases, with 7 bases between. The germline V gene has CDR1 SGHRS and CDR2 YFSETQ. The CDR3: CASRAAGELFF. The CDR3 DNA is TGCGCCAGCCGAGCAGCCGGGGAGCTGTTTTTT. Combining the CDR3 with reference TRBV5-1 and TRBJ2-2 gives the whole variable domain KAGVTQTPRYLIKTRGQQVTLSCSPISGHRSVSWYQQTPGQGLQFLFEYFSETQRNKGNFPGRFSGRQFSNSRSEMNVSTLELGDSALYLCASRAAGELFFGEGSRLTVL.

This clonotype occurred a few times. The chain employs TRBV5-5 and TRBJ2-5; the D gene could be TRBD1 or TRBD2 (5 bases each). The V gene's germline CDR1 is SGHKS and CDR2 YYEKEE (reference sequence). CDR3 length: 14 residues. With 2 bases removed from V and 5 bases from J, the gap between germline ends came to 13 bases. In DNA form, the CDR3 reads TGTGCCAGCAGCTTCTCCGGGACCACGGAGACCCAGTACTTC. Its translation is CASSFSGTTETQYF. The full variable domain, rest sourced from reference TRBV5-5 and TRBJ2-5, is DAGVTQSPTHLIKTRGQQVTLRCSPISGHKSVSWYQQVLGQGPQFIFQYYEKEERGRGNFPDRFSARQFPNYSSELNVNALLLGDSALYLCASSFSGTTETQYFGPGTRLLVL.

This clonotype has more than one count but fewer than ten. This chain uses TRBV7-2 with TRBJ2-4; weak D call: TRBD2 (5 bases). Germline V gene lookup returns CDR1 SGHTA and CDR2 FQGNSA. There are 17 residues in the CDR3. Trimming removed 0 bases from V and 1 base from J, with 13 bases in between. This chain's CDR3 is CASSLALPGKAKNIQYF. CDR3 DNA: TGTGCCAGCAGCTTAGCGCTCCCGGGAAAGGCCAAAAACATTCAGTACTTC.

The V and J genes are TRBV6-5 and TRBJ1-1; maybe TRBD1 (6 bases). Germline-derived CDR1 and CDR2 are MNHEY and SVGAGI. The CDR3 sequence is 14 residues long. The ends were cut back, 5 bases at V and 1 base at J, with 11 bases in the middle. The CDR3 spells CASSTKGGNTEAFF. The CDR3 coding sequence is TGTGCCAGCAGTACTAAAGGGGGGAACACTGAAGCTTTCTTT.

This clonotype occurred a few times. The chain carries TRBV20-1 and TRBJ2-7, with D perhaps matching TRBD2 (6 bases). The V gene lost 4 bases and the J gene lost 4 bases, with 17 bases spanning the gap. Germline CDR1 and CDR2: DFQATT and SNEGSKA (reference sequence). There are 14 residues in the CDR3. CDR3 DNA sequence: TGCAGTGCTATCCGGGACTTTGGATCTTACGAGCAGTACGTC. Protein: CSAIRDFGSYEQYV.